This T cell receptor (beta chain) comes out of a study of cytomegalovirus exposure and HLA in healthy donors. Turning to the study itself: Around 89 million unique TCRs from HLA-typed donors made up an early data release. Points from the study as a whole: Presence/absence analyses supposed approximately even sequencing depth among donors. The study carried out a later analysis of TCR beta sequences. It associated approximately 17,000 of them with specific HLA alleles at a false discovery rate of 0.05. The HLA-A and HLA-B alleles of most subjects were reportedly predicted accurately from TCR beta sequences.

For this clone: Antigen unknown.

The primer mix had 60 Vbeta and 13 Jbeta primers. Assay: immunoSEQ multiplex PCR; the TCRdb copy retains only in-frame clones and omits some. The table lists some 200,000 clones, about four fifths of them singletons, with roughly 1.6% in the top ten. This CDR3 region has 13 residues. Germline V gives CDR1 SGHTA, CDR2 FQGNSA. The V end was cut by 5 bases, the J end by 7 bases, with 14 bases between. The receptor was derived from a woman aged 18-29 years in good health and CMV-seronegative. The chain recombines TRBV7-2 with TRBJ1-2; no clear D gene. The sample was PBMCs. The CDR3 DNA reads TGTGCCAGCAGCGTTTTCGGGTCTCCTGGCTACACCTTC. It translates to CASSVFGSPGYTF.